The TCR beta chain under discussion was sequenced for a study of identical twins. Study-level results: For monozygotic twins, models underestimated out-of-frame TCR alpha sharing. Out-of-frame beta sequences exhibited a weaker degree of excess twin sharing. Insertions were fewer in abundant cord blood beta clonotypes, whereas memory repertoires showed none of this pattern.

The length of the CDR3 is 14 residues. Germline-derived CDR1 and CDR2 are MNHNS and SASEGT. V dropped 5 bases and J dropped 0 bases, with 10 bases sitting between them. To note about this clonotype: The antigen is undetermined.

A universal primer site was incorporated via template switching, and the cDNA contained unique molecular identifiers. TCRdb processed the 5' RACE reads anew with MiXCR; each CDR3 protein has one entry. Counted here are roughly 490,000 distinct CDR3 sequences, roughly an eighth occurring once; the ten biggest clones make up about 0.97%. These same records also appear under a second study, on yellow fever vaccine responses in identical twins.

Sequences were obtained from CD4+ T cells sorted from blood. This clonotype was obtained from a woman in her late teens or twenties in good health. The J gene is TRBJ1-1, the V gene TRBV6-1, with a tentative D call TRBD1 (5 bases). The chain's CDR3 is CASSKTGVNTEAFF. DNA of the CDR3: TGTGCCAGCAGTAAGACGGGGGTGAACACTGAAGCTTTCTTT.